This TCR beta chain stems from a study of T cells in tuberculosis. Clones were read by immunoSEQ multiplex PCR, and TCRdb kept only the in-frame ones, dropping some. The sample has some 49,000 clones, roughly 95% seen once. General study results and limits: Classification accuracy was 87% (AUROC over 0.85) with the GMM-specific repertoire.

Germline V gives CDR1 SGHAT, CDR2 FQNNGV. Trimming removed 5 bases at V and 0 bases at J, with 14 bases between. The CDR3 is 15 residues long. Noted time point: new active TB diagnosis, blood taken before or within 7 days of starting treatment. To note about this clone: What it binds is unknown.

The rearrangement links TRBV11-2 to TRBJ2-7, with a weak D call TRBD1 (6 bases). The sequenced sample was PBMCs, obtained at tuberculosis diagnosis. The sequence was obtained from an adult with tuberculosis. In DNA form, the CDR3 reads TGTGCCAGCAGCCAAGCCGGGACAACCTCCTACGAGCAGTACTTC. Amino acids: CASSQAGTTSYEQYF.